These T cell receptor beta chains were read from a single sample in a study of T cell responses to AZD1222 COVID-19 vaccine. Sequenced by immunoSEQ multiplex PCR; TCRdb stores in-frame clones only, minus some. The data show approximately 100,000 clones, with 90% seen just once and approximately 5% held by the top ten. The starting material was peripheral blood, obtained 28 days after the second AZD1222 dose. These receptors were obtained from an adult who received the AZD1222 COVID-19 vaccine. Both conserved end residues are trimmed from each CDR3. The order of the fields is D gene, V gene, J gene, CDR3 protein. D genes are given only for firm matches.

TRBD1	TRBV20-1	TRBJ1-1	SAEDRGEAF
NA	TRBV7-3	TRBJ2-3	ASSPAKYSGRTDTQY
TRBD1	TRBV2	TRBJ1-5	ASSGGTGNQPQH
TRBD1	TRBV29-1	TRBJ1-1	SVGTGEGSEAF
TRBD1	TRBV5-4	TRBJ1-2	ASSSDREGYT
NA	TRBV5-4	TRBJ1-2	ASSAPRVLGYT
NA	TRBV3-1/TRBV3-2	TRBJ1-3	ASRTGIGNTIY
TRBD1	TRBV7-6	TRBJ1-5	ASSLAMTGWDSNQPQH
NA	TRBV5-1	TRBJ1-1	ASRGGQMNTEAF
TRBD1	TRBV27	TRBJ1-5	ASSDYRGDQPQH
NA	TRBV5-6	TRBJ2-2	ASSFRGRAGELF
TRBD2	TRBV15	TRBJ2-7	ATSTSGPASEQY
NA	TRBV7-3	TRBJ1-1	ASSLTGDTNTEAF
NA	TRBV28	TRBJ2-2	ASRLLGELF
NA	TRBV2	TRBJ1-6	ASRGDTSPLH
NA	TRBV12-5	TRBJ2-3	ASGLGASGGGTDTQY